The 8 T cell receptor beta chains presented below share a single source sample, sequenced in a study of T cell responses to AZD1222 COVID-19 vaccine. Using immunoSEQ multiplex PCR, the repertoire was profiled, and TCRdb retains in-frame clones only, with some absent. In the table there are about 110,000 clones, roughly 88% of which are singletons. Here the sequenced sample was peripheral blood, taken 28 days after the second AZD1222 dose. The source of these receptors is an adult who received the AZD1222 COVID-19 vaccine.

The V and J genes are TRBV5-5 and TRBJ2-2; D remains ambiguous. V lost 0 bases and J 5 bases, leaving 5 bases between the germline ends. In germline, CDR1 is SGHKS, CDR2 YYEKEE (reference sequence). The CDR3 runs to 13 residues. This CDR3 reads CASSLDMTGELFF. The CDR3 DNA reads TGTGCCAGCAGCTTGGACATGACCGGGGAGCTGTTTTTT.

This rearrangement joins TRBV7-3 to TRBJ1-2; D is uncertain. Deletions cut 2 bases from V and 2 bases from J, with 12 bases between. This CDR3 comprises 15 residues. In germline, CDR1 is SGHTA, CDR2 FQGTGA. This CDR3 is CASSLFPRGNYGYTF. The CDR3 DNA is TGTGCCAGCAGCTTATTCCCGAGAGGGAACTATGGCTACACCTTC.

A single count supports this clone. At one end the junction does not follow the germline gene, possibly because of a read error. The chain uses TRBV2 and TRBJ1-6; D unclear. Germline V CDR1 and CDR2: SNHLY, FYNNEI. The CDR3 is 15 amino acids. Here the CDR3 reads CASTERTLAIQPLHF. Written as DNA, the CDR3 is TGTGCCAGCACTGAACGGACCCTGGCCATCCAACCCCTCCACTTT.

The chain combines TRBV7-6 with TRBJ1-5; no clear D gene. With 0 bases removed from V and 6 bases from J, the gap between germline ends came to 6 bases. The CDR3 spans 13 residues. Per germline, CDR1 SGHVS and CDR2 FNYEAQ. The CDR3 bases are TGTGCCAGCAGCTTAGCGTTCGGTCAGCCCCAGCATTTT. The encoded protein is CASSLAFGQPQHF.

V usage is TRBV19 and J usage is TRBJ1-6, with D uncertain. Germline V gene sequence: CDR1 LNHDA, CDR2 SQIVND (reference sequence). This CDR3 spans 12 amino acids. Trimming shortened V by 5 bases and J by 14 bases, and 13 bases separated the two germline ends. The CDR3 loop reads CASSPPGGALHF. The DNA for the CDR3 is TGTGCCAGTAGTCCGCCGGGTGGGGCCCTCCACTTT.

The chain links TRBV27 to TRBJ2-1, with TRBD2 matching 8 bases. This CDR3 region has 16 residues. CDR1 and CDR2 (germline): MNHEY, SMNVEV (reference sequence). Written as DNA, the CDR3 is TGTGCAGCCGGAGTAGCGGGGACCCCCGGTACCAATGAGCAGTTCTTC. Its translation: CAAGVAGTPGTNEQFF.

The chain uses TRBV7-2 and TRBJ1-4, with TRBD1 identical over 10 bases. Germline CDR1 and CDR2: SGHTA and FQGNSA. The CDR3 length is 15 residues. V lost 2 bases, J lost 8 bases, and 5 bases stayed unmatched. In nucleotides, the CDR3 is TGTGCCAGCAGCTTACACGGGACAGGGGACGAAAAACTGTTTTTT. Its protein product is CASSLHGTGDEKLFF.

J is TRBJ1-6 and V is TRBV6-1; D gene uncertain. This CDR3 region has 16 residues. Trimming took off 1 base at V and 6 bases at J, with 13 bases between the two ends. CDR1 and CDR2 from the germline V gene are MNHNS and SASEGT. The CDR3 spells CASSEGPRNVNSPLHF. DNA for the CDR3: TGTGCCAGCAGTGAAGGCCCCAGGAACGTTAATTCACCCCTCCACTTT.